This T cell receptor beta chain was retrieved from a study of OX40 agonist ivuxolimab in advanced cancers. Looking at the study overall: Participants, roughly 81% male, averaged 60 years of age, ranging from about 23 to 90. The study's findings and limits: Clonal expansion was among the lowest in partial responders at 0.1-3.0 mg/kg, especially CD8+.

For this clone: The antigen is unknown.

V dropped 6 bases and J dropped 4 bases, with 20 bases sitting between them. Germline V gene data show CDR1 as SGHAT and CDR2 as FQNNGV. The CDR3 sequence is 16 residues long. Assay used: immunoSEQ multiplex PCR; TCRdb lists only in-frame clones, some missing. Among more than 50,000 clones listed, 65% to 85% were seen once. The receptor was isolated from an adult with an advanced solid tumor such as melanoma, head and neck, liver or kidney cancer. The chain has TRBV11-2 and TRBJ2-3; tentatively, D is TRBD1 (5 bases). Material: CD4+ or CD8+ T cells sorted from blood, obtained in a trial of the OX40 agonist ivuxolimab. The DNA of the CDR3 is TGTGCCAGCAGGTCGACCCAGGGTTTCCTCCCAGATACGCAGTATTTT. As protein: CASRSTQGFLPDTQYF.